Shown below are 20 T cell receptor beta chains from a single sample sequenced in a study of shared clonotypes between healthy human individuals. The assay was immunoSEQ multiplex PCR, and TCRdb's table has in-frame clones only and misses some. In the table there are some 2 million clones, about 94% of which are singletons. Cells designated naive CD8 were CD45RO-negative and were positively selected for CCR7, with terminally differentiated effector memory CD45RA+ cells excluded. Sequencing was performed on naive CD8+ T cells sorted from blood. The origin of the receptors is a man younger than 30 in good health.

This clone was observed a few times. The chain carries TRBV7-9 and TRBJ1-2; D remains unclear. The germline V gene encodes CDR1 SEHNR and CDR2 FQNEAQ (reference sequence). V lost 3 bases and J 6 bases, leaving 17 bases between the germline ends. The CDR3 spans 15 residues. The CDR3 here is CASSLYTGGLHGYTF. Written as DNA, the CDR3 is TGTGCCAGCAGCTTGTATACCGGCGGCCTGCATGGCTACACCTTC.

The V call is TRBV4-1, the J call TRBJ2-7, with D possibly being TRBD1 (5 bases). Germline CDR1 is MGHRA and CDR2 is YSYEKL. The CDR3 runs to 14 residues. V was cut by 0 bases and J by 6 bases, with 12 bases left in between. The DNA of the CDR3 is TGCGCCAGCAGCCAAGAGCCAGGGTCCCGCGAGCAGTACTTC. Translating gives CASSQEPGSREQYF.

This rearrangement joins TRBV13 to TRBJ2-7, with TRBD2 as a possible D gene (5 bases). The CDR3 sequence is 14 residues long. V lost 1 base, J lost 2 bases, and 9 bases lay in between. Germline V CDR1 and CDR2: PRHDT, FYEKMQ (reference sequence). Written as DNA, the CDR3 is TGTGCCAGCAGCTTAGATCCCGGGACCTACGAGCAGTACTTC. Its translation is CASSLDPGTYEQYF. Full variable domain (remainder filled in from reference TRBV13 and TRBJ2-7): AAGVIQSPRHLIKEKRETATLKCYPIPRHDTVYWYQQGPGQDPQFLISFYEKMQSDKGSIPDRFSAQQFSDYHSELNMSSLELGDSALYFCASSLDPGTYEQYFGPGTRLTVT.

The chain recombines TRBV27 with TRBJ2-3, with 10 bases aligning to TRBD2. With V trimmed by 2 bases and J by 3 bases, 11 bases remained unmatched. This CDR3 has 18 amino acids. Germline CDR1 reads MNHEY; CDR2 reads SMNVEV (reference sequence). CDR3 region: CASSLIFASGRSTDTQYF. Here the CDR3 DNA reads TGTGCCAGCAGTTTAATCTTTGCTAGCGGGAGATCGACAGATACGCAGTATTTT.

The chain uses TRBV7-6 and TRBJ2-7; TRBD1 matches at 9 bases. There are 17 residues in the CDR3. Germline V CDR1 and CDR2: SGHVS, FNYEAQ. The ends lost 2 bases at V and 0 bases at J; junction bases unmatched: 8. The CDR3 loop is CASSLSTGGLSSYEQYF. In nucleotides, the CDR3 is TGTGCCAGCAGCTTAAGTACAGGGGGCCTGAGCTCCTACGAGCAGTACTTC.

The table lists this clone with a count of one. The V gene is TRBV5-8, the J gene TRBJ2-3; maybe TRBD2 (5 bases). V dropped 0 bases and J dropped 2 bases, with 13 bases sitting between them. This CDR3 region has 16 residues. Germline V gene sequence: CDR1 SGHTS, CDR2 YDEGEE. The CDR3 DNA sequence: TGTGCCAGCAGCTTGGGGGCTAGCAGCACCACAGATACGCAGTATTTT. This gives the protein CASSLGASSTTDTQYF.

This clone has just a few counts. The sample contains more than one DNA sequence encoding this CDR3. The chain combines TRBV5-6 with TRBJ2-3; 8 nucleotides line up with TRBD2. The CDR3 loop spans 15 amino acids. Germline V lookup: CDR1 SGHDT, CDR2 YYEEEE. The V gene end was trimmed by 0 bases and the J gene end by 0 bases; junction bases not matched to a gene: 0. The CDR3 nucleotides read TGTGCCAGCAGCTTGGGCGGGGGGAGCACAGATACGCAGTATTTT. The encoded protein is CASSLGGGSTDTQYF.

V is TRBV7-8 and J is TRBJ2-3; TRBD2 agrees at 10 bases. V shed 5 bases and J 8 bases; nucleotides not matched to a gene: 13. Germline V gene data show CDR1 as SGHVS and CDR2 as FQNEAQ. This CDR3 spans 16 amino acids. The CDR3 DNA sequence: TGTGCCAGCAGCGCCCAAGATAGCGGGGGGCCACCTACGCAGTATTTT. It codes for CASSAQDSGGPPTQYF.

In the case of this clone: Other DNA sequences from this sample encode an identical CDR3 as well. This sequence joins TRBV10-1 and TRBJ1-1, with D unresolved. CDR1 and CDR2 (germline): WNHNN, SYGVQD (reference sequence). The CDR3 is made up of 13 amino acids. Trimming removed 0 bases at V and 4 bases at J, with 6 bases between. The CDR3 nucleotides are TGCGCCAGCAGTGAGTCGCGAGGCACTGAAGCTTTCTTT. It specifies CASSESRGTEAFF.

CDR3 in amino acids: CASTRDRSSYEQYF. The CDR3 coding sequence is TGTGCCAGCACCCGGGACAGGAGCTCCTACGAGCAGTACTTC. The chain carries TRBV6-1 and TRBJ2-7; 8 bases are a match to TRBD1. The CDR3 consists of 14 residues. V lost 7 bases, J lost 0 bases, and 5 bases stayed unmatched. The V gene's germline CDR1 is MNHNS and CDR2 SASEGT.

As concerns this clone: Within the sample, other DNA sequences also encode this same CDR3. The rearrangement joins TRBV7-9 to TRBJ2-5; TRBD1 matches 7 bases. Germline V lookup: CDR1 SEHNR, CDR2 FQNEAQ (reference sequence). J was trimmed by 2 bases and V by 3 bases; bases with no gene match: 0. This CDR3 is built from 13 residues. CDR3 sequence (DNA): TGTGCCAGCAGCTTGGGACAGCAAGAGACCCAGTACTTC. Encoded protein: CASSLGQQETQYF.

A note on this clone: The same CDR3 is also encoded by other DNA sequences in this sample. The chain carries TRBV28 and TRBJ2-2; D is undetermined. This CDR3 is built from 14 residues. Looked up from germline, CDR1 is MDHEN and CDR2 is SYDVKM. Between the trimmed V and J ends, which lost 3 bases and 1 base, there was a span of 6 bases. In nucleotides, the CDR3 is TGTGCCAGCAGTTTCCCCGGGAACACCGGGGAGCTGTTTTTT. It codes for CASSFPGNTGELFF.

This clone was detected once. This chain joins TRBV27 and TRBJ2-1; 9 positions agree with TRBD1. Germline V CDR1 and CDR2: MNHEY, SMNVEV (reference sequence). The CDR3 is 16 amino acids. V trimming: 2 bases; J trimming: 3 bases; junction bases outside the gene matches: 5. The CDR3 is CASSLRPGQGYNEQFF. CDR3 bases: TGTGCCAGCAGTTTACGACCGGGACAGGGCTACAATGAGCAGTTCTTC.

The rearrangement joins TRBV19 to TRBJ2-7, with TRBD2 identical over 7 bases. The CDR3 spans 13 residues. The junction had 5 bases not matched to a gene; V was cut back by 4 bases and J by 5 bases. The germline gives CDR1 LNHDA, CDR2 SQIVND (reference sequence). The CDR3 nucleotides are TGTGCCAGTAGTAACGGGGGAGGGGACGAGCAGTACTTC. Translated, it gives CASSNGGGDEQYF.

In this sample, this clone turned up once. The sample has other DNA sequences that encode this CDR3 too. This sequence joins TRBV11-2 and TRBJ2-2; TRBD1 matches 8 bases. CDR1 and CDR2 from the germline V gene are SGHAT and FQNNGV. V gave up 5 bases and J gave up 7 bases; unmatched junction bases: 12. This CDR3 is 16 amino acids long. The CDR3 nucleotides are TGTGCCAGCAGCCCCGGCCCCGGGACAGGATACGGGGAGCTGTTTTTT. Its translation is CASSPGPGTGYGELFF.

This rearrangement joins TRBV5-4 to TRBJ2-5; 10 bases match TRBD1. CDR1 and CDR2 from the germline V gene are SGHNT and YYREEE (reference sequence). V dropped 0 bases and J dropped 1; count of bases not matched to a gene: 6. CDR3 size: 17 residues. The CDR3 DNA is TGTGCCAGCAGCTTGGGACAGGGGGCCTCCTTCCAAGAGACCCAGTACTTC. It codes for CASSLGQGASFQETQYF.

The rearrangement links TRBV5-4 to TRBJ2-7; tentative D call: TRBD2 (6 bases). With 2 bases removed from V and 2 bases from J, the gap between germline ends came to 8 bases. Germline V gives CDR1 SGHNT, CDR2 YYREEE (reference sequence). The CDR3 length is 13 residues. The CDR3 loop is CASSFGLTYEQYF. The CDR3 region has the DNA TGTGCCAGCAGCTTCGGACTAACCTACGAGCAGTACTTC.

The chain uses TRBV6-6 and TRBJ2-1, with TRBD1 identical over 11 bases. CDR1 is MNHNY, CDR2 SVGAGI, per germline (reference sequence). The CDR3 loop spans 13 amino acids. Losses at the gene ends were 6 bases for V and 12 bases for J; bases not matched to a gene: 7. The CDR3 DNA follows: TGTGCCAGCAGCCTGGGACAGGGGGACTTGCAGTTCTTC. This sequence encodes CASSLGQGDLQFF.

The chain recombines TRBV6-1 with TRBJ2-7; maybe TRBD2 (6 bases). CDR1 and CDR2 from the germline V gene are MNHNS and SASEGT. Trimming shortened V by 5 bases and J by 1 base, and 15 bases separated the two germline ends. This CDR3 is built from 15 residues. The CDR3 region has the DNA TGTGCCAGCAGTCCCGTGGAGGGGCTATCCTACGAGCAGTACTTC. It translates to CASSPVEGLSYEQYF.

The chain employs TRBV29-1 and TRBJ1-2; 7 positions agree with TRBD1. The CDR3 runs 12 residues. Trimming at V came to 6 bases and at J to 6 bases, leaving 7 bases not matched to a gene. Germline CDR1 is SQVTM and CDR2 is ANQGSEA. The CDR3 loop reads CSVKRGRDGYTF. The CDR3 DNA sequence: TGCAGCGTCAAGAGGGGGCGGGATGGCTACACCTTC.